These 9 T cell receptor beta chains originate from one sample sequenced in a study of CD8+ T cells in alopecia areata. Indicated treatment: oral pan-JAK inhibitor, 5-10 mg twice daily. The sequencing template was cDNA reverse transcribed from extracted RNA. Produced via immunoSEQ multiplex PCR; TCRdb's table is partial and in-frame only. Here the sample spans some 220,000 clones, about 57% being singletons. The sequenced sample was CD4+ T cells sorted from blood, obtained at week 4, from a patient treated with tofacitinib. Source of these receptors: a human donor with alopecia areata.

The table lists this clone with a count of one. J is TRBJ2-6 and V is TRBV10-3, with 9 bases fitting TRBD1. J lost 0 bases, V lost 5 bases, and 11 bases had no gene match. Germline V gene lookup returns CDR1 ENHRY and CDR2 SYGVKD. The CDR3 runs to 19 residues. For the CDR3, the DNA is TGTGCCATCAGTTCATCAAAGACAGGGGGTGGCTCTGGGGCCAACGTCCTGACTTTC. Translation: CAISSSKTGGGSGANVLTF.

J is TRBJ2-1 and V is TRBV5-1, with 11 positions matching TRBD2. Germline loops: CDR1 SGHRS, CDR2 YFSETQ. This CDR3 spans 15 amino acids. Trimming at V came to 5 bases and at J to 3 bases, leaving 4 bases not matched to a gene. The CDR3 is CASRLLAGDYNEQFF. The CDR3 bases are TGCGCCAGCAGACTACTAGCGGGGGACTACAATGAGCAGTTCTTC.

This clone was recorded a few times. J is TRBJ2-2 and V is TRBV5-1, with unresolved D. The CDR3 loop spans 13 amino acids. Trimming left V 0 bases short and J 6 bases short, with 6 bases between. Germline lookup yields CDR1 SGHRS and CDR2 YFSETQ. CDR3: CASSLELPGELFF. CDR3 DNA sequence: TGCGCCAGCAGCTTGGAACTACCCGGGGAGCTGTTTTTT.

V usage is TRBV30 and J usage is TRBJ1-1; D not certain. The V gene's germline CDR1 is GTSNPN and CDR2 SVGIG (reference sequence). V was clipped by 3 bases and J by 7 bases, with 9 bases between them. The length of the CDR3 is 11 residues. Written as DNA, the CDR3 is TGTGCCTGGAGGGGTAGCCTTGAAGCTTTCTTT. Translation: CAWRGSLEAFF. The full variable domain, with the rest looked up from reference TRBV30 and TRBJ1-1, is SQTIHQWPATLVQPVGSPLSLECTVEGTSNPNLYWYRQAAGRGLQLLFYSVGIGQISSEVPQNLSASRPQDRQFILSSKKLLLSDSGFYLCAWRGSLEAFFGQGTRLTVV.

The V and J genes are TRBV7-2 and TRBJ2-4; TRBD2 is a possible D gene (6 bases). The CDR3 covers 14 residues. CDR1 SGHTA and CDR2 FQGNSA come from the germline V gene. Trimming removed 5 bases from V and 5 bases from J, with 13 bases in between. CDR3 loop: CASSPRGSQNIQYF. Written as DNA, the CDR3 is TGTGCCAGCAGCCCCCGGGGGTCTCAAAACATTCAGTACTTC. The complete variable domain, with remaining parts taken from reference TRBV7-2 and TRBJ2-4, reads GAGVSQSPSNKVTEKGKDVELRCDPISGHTALYWYRQSLGQGLEFLIYFQGNSAPDKSGLPSDRFSAERTGGSVSTLTIQRTQQEDSAVYLCASSPRGSQNIQYFGAGTRLSVL.

The CDR3 sequence is CSASPGLGFF. The DNA for the CDR3 is TGCAGTGCTAGCCCCGGGCTTGGGTTCTTC. The chain carries TRBV20-1 and TRBJ2-1; D uncertain. V shed 3 bases and J shed 15 bases, with 12 bases lying between them. The CDR3 runs 10 residues. Per germline, CDR1 DFQATT and CDR2 SNEGSKA (reference sequence).

This clone has a handful of counts. The chain's CDR3 is CASRRSREGSYGYTF. Here the CDR3 DNA reads TGTGCCAGCAGGCGGTCCAGGGAAGGGAGTTATGGCTACACCTTC. The V gene is TRBV6-5, the J gene TRBJ1-2; TRBD1 might be the D (5 bases). Germline CDR1 reads MNHEY; CDR2 reads SVGAGI. Trimming pared 6 bases from V and 5 bases from J, leaving 19 bases between. This CDR3 has 15 residues.

The chain carries TRBV4-3 and TRBJ2-1, with D possibly being TRBD1 (6 bases). Trimming cost V 0 bases and J 14 bases, with 14 bases left between them. CDR1 LGHNA and CDR2 YSLEER come from the germline V gene. This CDR3 is 13 amino acids long. CDR3 sequence reads: CASSQDLGAGEFF. For the CDR3, the DNA is TGCGCCAGCAGCCAAGATCTCGGGGCAGGGGAGTTCTTC.

The chain uses TRBV2 and TRBJ2-2; a weak D match, TRBD2 (7 bases). From germline, CDR1 is SNHLY and CDR2 FYNNEI. The CDR3 is 16 residues long. The V and J ends lost 6 bases and 4 bases respectively, with 18 bases between them. The CDR3 nucleotides are TGTGCCAGCAGCCAAAGGTGGGGGGGCGGCACCGGGGAGCTGTTTTTT. Translated, it gives CASSQRWGGGTGELFF.